This T cell receptor (beta chain) derives from a study of cytomegalovirus exposure and HLA in healthy donors (dated by TCRdb to between 2016 and 2019). Regarding the complete study: According to an earlier analysis of 550 to 750 of the donors, about 179 million T cells yielded 120 million or so unique TCR beta sequences and more than 250 Gb of sequence data. On average, 235,054 unique TCR beta nucleotide sequences were sequenced per donor among more than 350 genotyped donors of the cohort, with roughly 19% of those sequences being non-productive. Alongside the repertoire data, information on donor age, sex, ethnicity and CMV serostatus was compiled. Because of strong linkage in the cohort, a few DR-DQ haplotypes were treated as single units for association and clustering. All discovery cohort repertoires had been generated on a single sequencing platform. Rather than using new phenotypic data, the later analysis identified candidate immune exposures from TCR beta sequences and from how often those sequences occurred across donors. In addition to the first cohort of approximately 650 subjects, a separate validation cohort of 120 different subjects was used. In an earlier analysis of 550 to 700 of the donors, high-throughput TCR beta sequencing was used to judge whether each TCR beta V gene segment behaved as functional or pseudogenic. Of the 398 genotyped donors, 65% to 90% fell in the genetic ancestry cluster associated with self-reported Caucasian donors. In a later analysis, previously published TCR beta repertoires from 666 donors were re-analyzed and high-resolution HLA genotyping was added so that TCR occurrence patterns could be studied. The number of typed donors differed by locus: about 629-640 for A, B, C, DRB1 and DQB1; approximately 530 for DQA1; over 600 for DPA1; and 400 to 480 for DPB1. To predict cytomegalovirus infection status, the study combined high-throughput TCR immunosequencing, statistical association of individual TCRs with disease status, and machine learning. Using immunosequencing, the study profiled T cell repertoires from about 620 subjects and related those repertoires to cytomegalovirus serostatus. A later genetic analysis used genome-wide SNP genotypes for about three fifths of the 666 donors, treating that subset as a discovery cohort. Approximately 300 gigabases of sequencing data and tens of millions of unique TCR sequences were included in an early release covering several hundred HLA-typed donors. The study was designed to test whether signatures of past pathogen exposure could be identified by cataloging public T cell receptors. Class I and class II HLA loci were covered by the typing at four-digit resolution.

This clone was observed a single time. Its antigen remains unidentified. No base-level quality is on record; no much larger clone is a single base apart. The library was made by the immunoSEQ multiplex PCR assay. For the multiplex PCR, a mixture combining 60 forward primers for TCR Vbeta segments and 13 reverse primers for TCR Jbeta segments was used. Amplification of the CDR3 region of rearranged TCR beta genes was performed with a multiplex PCR assay on genomic DNA. The Illumina HiSeq System was used to sequence the amplified TCR beta libraries as 87-base-pair reads. Under the source paper's analysis protocol: A later analysis tallied around 87 million unique TCR beta chains across the 650 to 750 repertoires, and around 12 million of those chains were shared by two or more donors. Raw reads were error-corrected and collapsed into unique sequences with a nearest-neighbor algorithm that merged closely related sequences to remove PCR and sequencing errors. To assign V, D and J gene segments, CDR3 sequences were aligned to IMGT reference sequences. For a sequence to be retained, a match of at least six nucleotides to both a V gene segment and a J gene segment was required. A rearrangement counted as productive if the CDR3 had no stop codons and remained in frame with V and J, and every other rearrangement counted as non-productive. CDR3 was defined according to IMGT convention as the region running from the second conserved V-encoded cysteine to the conserved J-encoded phenylalanine. The earlier analysis of roughly 590 of the donors excluded any sequence lacking an unambiguous match to a single V gene segment. An earlier analysis of 500 to 600 of the donors classified V segments as functional when productive rearrangements were above 56.7% and as segregating when the standard deviation between donors was above 5%. A statistical classification framework was built for diagnosing cytomegalovirus status from the catalog of TCR beta chain sequences. A later analysis assigned V and J genes by comparing TCR nucleotide sequences with IMGT/GENE-DB human TR gene sequences. Using the TCRdist pipeline, a later analysis assigned CDR3 sequences along with most-parsimonious VDJ recombination scenarios. In a later analysis, each TCR beta chain was defined by its CDR3 amino acid sequence together with its V-gene family, and reads without a unique V-gene family were excluded. To address suspected cross-contamination and a sequencing artifact, a later analysis removed roughly 640 highly shared, low-generation-probability nucleotide sequences. In a later analysis, a clonal expansion index for each public chain was calculated from normalized within-repertoire ranks of inferred template counts. Generation probabilities in a later analysis came from a VDJ recombination model fitted to out-of-frame rearrangements, and those results were checked against IGoR. A later analysis scored TCR-TCR, TCR-HLA and TCR-CMV co-occurrence with hypergeometric tests, applying a repertoire-size bias correction to TCR pairs. False discovery rates were estimated in a later analysis by permuting HLA or CMV assignments 20 times. A later analysis grouped co-occurring TCRs with DBSCAN, adding TCRdist sequence similarity when clustering within HLA-allele-positive subsets. Co-occurrence clustering excluded repertoires with fewer than 30,000 or more than 120,000 public chains, plus five with anomalous nucleotide sharing. This immuneACCESS table, as held by TCRdb, lists in-frame sequences with V and J called but not all clones. Of the missing ones, under half trace to an unresolved V gene in checked studies; the others have no known cause. That table is the source of V, J and clone size, and D and trimming were worked out from the DNA. The sample contains 100,000 or so clones, about 80% of them found a single time. The ten largest clones take up 5.5% to 8% of the sample.

Beyond this particular receptor, the publication reports: In a later genetic analysis, a missense DCLRE1C variant was associated with V-gene and J-gene trimming of TCR beta chains, and the association was replicated in an independent cohort. In an earlier analysis of 450 to 750 of the donors, most TCR beta V segments appeared in productive rearrangements about 90% or about 30% of the time, broadly matching IMGT annotations. Assigning TCR associations to individual alleles was difficult when HLA alleles, especially DR and DQ, strongly co-occurred. Presence/absence analyses assumed roughly uniform sequencing depth across donors, an assumption that may not hold. The only immune exposure information available for the cohort was CMV serostatus. The classifier was reported to diagnose cytomegalovirus status with high specificity and sensitivity in both the original cohort and the validation cohort. In a later analysis, HLA-associated TCR beta chains showed more clonal expansion and lower generation probabilities than non-associated chains that were equally common. This cohort had only TCR beta chains sequenced, and the lack of alpha or paired-chain data limited which features could be detected. According to a later genetic analysis, donors in an Asian-associated ancestry cluster had fewer N-insertions in productive TCRs than the roughly 700-donor mean. Some IMGT-functional V segments, including TRBV6-2 and TRBV6-3, could not be told apart with the 87-base-pair reads, so those segments were excluded. A group of highly shared sequence variants was considered likely to be a technical artifact of the sequencing pipeline. The study listed around 160 TCR beta chains as associated with cytomegalovirus. A later analysis found that most CMV-associated TCR beta chains appeared HLA-restricted, with HLA associations seemingly driven largely by CMV exposure. Linkage disequilibrium might explain the correlated functional status among segregating V segments, but an unknown experimental factor could not be excluded. A few of the identified cytomegalovirus-associated TCR beta chains were confirmed in vitro to be specific for cytomegalovirus antigens. According to the authors, the approach could potentially be generalized to other disease states and immunological phenotypes. Because counts were too low, roughly 18 rarely observed V segments, including chromosome 9 orphons, were left out of the earlier analysis of approximately 580 of the donors. According to a later analysis, parvovirus B19, influenza, CMV and Epstein-Barr virus appeared linked to several top co-occurrence clusters. While some public TCRs were present in many individuals, most TCR sequences turned up only very rarely across donors. A later analysis associated 15,000 or so TCR beta sequences with specific HLA alleles at a false discovery rate of 0.05. In a later analysis, TCR association rates were found to vary across HLA loci, with the most associated TCRs seen for DRB1 alleles and the fewest for HLA-C alleles. A further reported finding was that TCR beta sequences accurately predicted the HLA-A and HLA-B alleles for most subjects in the first cohort. Because HLA typing was missing for some donors at each locus, association tests included only the typed subset.

Its CDR3 holds 16 amino acids, cysteine through phenylalanine. Only the CDR3 region is kept as DNA, spanning 48 bases read in frame from base 1. The V end loses 4 bases and the J end loses 0 bases, and a stretch of 13 bases separates them. Sequences MNHEY (CDR1) and SMNVEV (CDR2) are obtained from the germline V gene (reference sequence). The cohort consisted of approximately 690 healthy bone marrow donors. At the time of sampling, every cohort member was nominally healthy, though immune exposures that went unrecorded were likely present. The donor was CMV seronegative and was included in the group of about 350 seronegative cohort members. Each donor provided a peripheral blood sample, and peripheral blood mononuclear cells were used for TCR beta sequencing. The Qiagen DNeasy Blood Extraction Kit was used to extract genomic DNA from the blood cell samples.

The source material was PBMCs. The V gene is TRBV27 and the J gene is TRBJ2-1, with TRBD1 perhaps the D gene, on 6 matching bases. The sequence derives from a man aged 25 to 40 in good health and CMV-seronegative. The CDR3 region has the sequence CASSSGAGFSYNEQFF. At the DNA level, the sequence is TGTGCCAGCAGTTCAGGGGCAGGGTTCTCCTACAATGAGCAGTTCTTC.